One sample yielded the 19 T cell receptor beta chains listed below, sequenced in a study of T cell changes during pregnancy in multiple sclerosis. Profiled with immunoSEQ multiplex PCR; TCRdb holds only in-frame clones, not every one. The sample lists some 55,000 clones, more than 90% seen once, with roughly 1.2% in the top ten. The material was peripheral blood, obtained after pregnancy. The source is a female donor in good health, enrolled as a control in a pregnancy study.

The chain is built from TRBV15 and TRBJ2-1; D gene ambiguous. The V end was cut by 1 base, the J end by 3 bases, with 13 bases between. CDR3 length equals 16 residues. Germline values: CDR1 LNHNV, CDR2 YYDKDF (reference sequence). The CDR3 here is CATSRVGARSYNEQFF. Here the CDR3 DNA reads TGTGCCACCAGCAGAGTAGGTGCACGGAGCTACAATGAGCAGTTCTTC.

The chain is built from TRBV18 and TRBJ1-4, with TRBD1 as a possible D gene (6 bases). Germline CDR1 and CDR2: KGHSH and LQKENI. The CDR3 is 17 amino acids. V was pared by 3 bases and J by 6 bases, with 20 bases between. CDR3 protein: CASSPVNGSGVDEKLFF. The CDR3 nucleotides are TGTGCCAGCTCACCCGTCAACGGCTCAGGGGTGGATGAAAAACTGTTTTTT.

The V and J genes are TRBV18 and TRBJ2-3; TRBD1 matches at 9 bases. The ends lost 8 bases at V and 0 bases at J; junction bases unmatched: 12. From germline, CDR1 is KGHSH and CDR2 LQKENI. This CDR3 region has 17 residues. The CDR3 DNA follows: TGTGCCAGCCGCATGTTTACAGGGGGCCTCAGCACAGATACGCAGTATTTT. Its translation: CASRMFTGGLSTDTQYF.

The rearrangement uses TRBV5-4 and TRBJ1-2, with 10 bases lining up with TRBD1. With V trimmed by 3 bases and J by 7 bases, 3 bases remained unmatched. The CDR3 length is 13 residues. Germline loops: CDR1 SGHNT, CDR2 YYREEE (reference sequence). The CDR3 region has the DNA TGTGCCAGCAGCTGGGACAGGGGAGCTGGCTACACCTTC. Translating it yields CASSWDRGAGYTF.

The chain carries TRBV7-2 and TRBJ1-2, with 12 bases lining up with TRBD1. This CDR3 comprises 17 residues. J gave up 3 bases and V 5 bases, and 10 bases lay outside the gene matches. CDR1 is SGHTA, CDR2 FQGNSA, per germline. The CDR3 here is CASSATGTGGNDYGYTF. The CDR3 DNA reads TGTGCCAGCAGCGCTACCGGGACAGGGGGCAACGACTATGGCTACACCTTC.

The chain couples TRBV15 to TRBJ1-1; unclear D gene. The ends were cut back, 3 bases at V and 0 bases at J, with 2 bases in the middle. Germline V gene lookup returns CDR1 LNHNV and CDR2 YYDKDF (reference sequence). This CDR3 is 12 amino acids long. In DNA, the CDR3 is TGTGCCACCAGCAGCATGAACACTGAAGCTTTCTTT. Translated, it gives CATSSMNTEAFF.

This sequence joins TRBV5-1 and TRBJ1-1; D ambiguous. The CDR3 loop spans 15 amino acids. Germline values: CDR1 SGHRS, CDR2 YFSETQ. Between the trimmed V and J ends, which lost 6 bases and 0 bases, there was a span of 15 bases. The CDR3 region has the DNA TGCGCCAGCACTAAGATCCCCAATATGAACACTGAAGCTTTCTTT. Its protein is CASTKIPNMNTEAFF. Variable domain in full (rest from reference TRBV5-1 and TRBJ1-1): KAGVTQTPRYLIKTRGQQVTLSCSPISGHRSVSWYQQTPGQGLQFLFEYFSETQRNKGNFPGRFSGRQFSNSRSEMNVSTLELGDSALYLCASTKIPNMNTEAFFGQGTRLTVV.

The genes are TRBV9 and TRBJ1-1; D is possibly TRBD1 (6 bases). The germline V gene has CDR1 SGDLS and CDR2 YYNGEE. V dropped 4 bases and J dropped 3 bases, with 16 bases sitting between them. This CDR3 comprises 15 residues. The CDR3 nucleotides are TGTGCCAGCAGCAAAGGGGGGGAGGGGTACACTGAAGCTTTCTTT. This encodes CASSKGGEGYTEAFF.

V gene TRBV28 combines with J gene TRBJ2-5; TRBD2 matches 11 bases. Germline loops: CDR1 MDHEN, CDR2 SYDVKM. After removal of 5 bases from V and 9 bases from J, the junction contained 11 bases not matched to a gene. This CDR3 is built from 15 residues. The CDR3 loop is CASSPAGLAAVAQYF. CDR3 bases: TGTGCCAGCAGTCCGGCGGGACTAGCGGCGGTGGCCCAGTACTTC.

V gene TRBV4-2 combines with J gene TRBJ1-1; tentatively, D is TRBD1 (6 bases). CDR1 is LGHNA and CDR2 is YNFKEQ in the germline V gene. The CDR3 totals 14 residues. Trimming shortened V by 0 bases and J by 5 bases, and 10 bases separated the two germline ends. CDR3 sequence: CASSQETTGTEAFF. The CDR3 DNA follows: TGTGCCAGCAGCCAAGAAACCACAGGGACTGAAGCTTTCTTT.

DNA for the CDR3: TGTGCCAGCAGTGAAGATCCAGCTAGCTCCTACGAGCAGTACTTC. Its translation is CASSEDPASSYEQYF. V is TRBV6-1 and J is TRBJ2-7; no clear D gene. Trimming pared 1 base from V and 0 bases from J, leaving 10 bases between. There are 15 residues in the CDR3. Germline values: CDR1 MNHNS, CDR2 SASEGT.

V gene TRBV14 combines with J gene TRBJ2-7, with D possibly being TRBD1 (6 bases). V shed 4 bases and J shed 5 bases, with 18 bases lying between them. Germline CDR1 and CDR2: SGHDN and FVKESK. The CDR3 loop spans 15 amino acids. CDR3 sequence (DNA): TGTGCCAGCAGCCTCTGGGGCAGGGGTGGCCACGAGCAGTACTTC. Residues: CASSLWGRGGHEQYF.

This sequence joins TRBV6-1 and TRBJ1-2; D perhaps matches TRBD1 (5 bases). Trimming shortened V by 1 base and J by 7 bases, and 16 bases separated the two germline ends. Germline CDR1 and CDR2: MNHNS and SASEGT. The CDR3 runs 15 residues. CDR3 in DNA: TGTGCCAGCAGTGAAGTCTGGAGGGGAGAGAGTGGCTACACCTTC. Residues: CASSEVWRGESGYTF.

The rearrangement joins TRBV27 to TRBJ2-3, with a tentative D call TRBD1 (6 bases). CDR3 length: 14 amino acids. The germline CDR1 and CDR2 sequences are MNHEY and SMNVEV (reference sequence). The V end lost 3 bases, the J end lost 4 bases, and 11 bases lay between the germline ends. The CDR3 reads CASSLRTVADTQYF. The DNA of the CDR3 is TGTGCCAGCAGTTTGAGGACAGTTGCAGATACGCAGTATTTT.

This clone has only one observation. J is TRBJ1-1 and V is TRBV6-6; D is possibly TRBD1 (5 bases). Looked up from germline, CDR1 is MNHNY and CDR2 is SVGAGI (reference sequence). V lost 1 base to trimming and J lost 10 bases, with 19 bases between them. The CDR3 spans 15 residues. The CDR3 nucleotides read TGTGCCAGCAGTTACTTAACAATTTCAGGGTCGGCAGCTTTCTTT. Protein sequence: CASSYLTISGSAAFF.

This chain joins TRBV12-2 and TRBJ2-7; whether TRBD1, the table's D call, matches the DNA was not checked. TRBV12-2 is reported as a pseudogene. CDR3 length: 17 residues. The CDR3 region is CASRLGNGDRGSYEQYF. In DNA, the CDR3 is TGTGCAAGTCGCTTAGGGAACGGGGACAGGGGTTCCTACGAGCAGTACTTC.

This chain joins TRBV6-6 and TRBJ2-7; 7 bases align to TRBD1. The CDR3 totals 12 residues. The germline V gene encodes CDR1 MNHNY and CDR2 SVGAGI (reference sequence). V shed 7 bases, J shed 5 bases, and the junction held 5 bases outside the gene matches. The CDR3 DNA is TGTGCCAGCACCGACAGGGTCCACGAGCAGTACTTC. Encoded protein: CASTDRVHEQYF.

The chain employs TRBV15 and TRBJ2-2, with 10 bases fitting TRBD1. Germline V CDR1 and CDR2: LNHNV, YYDKDF (reference sequence). V shed 4 bases and J 5 bases; nucleotides not matched to a gene: 4. The length of the CDR3 is 15 residues. As DNA, the CDR3 is TGTGCCACCAGCAAAGACAGGGGGCGAACCGGGGAGCTGTTTTTT. Its translation is CATSKDRGRTGELFF.

J is TRBJ1-1 and V is TRBV19, with D unclear. CDR3 size: 14 residues. Per germline, CDR1 LNHDA and CDR2 SQIVND (reference sequence). Trimming took 5 bases from V and 2 from J, leaving 12 bases between them. The CDR3 here is CASSSTRKNTEAFF. The DNA for the CDR3 is TGTGCCAGTAGTTCCACTAGAAAAAACACTGAAGCTTTCTTT.